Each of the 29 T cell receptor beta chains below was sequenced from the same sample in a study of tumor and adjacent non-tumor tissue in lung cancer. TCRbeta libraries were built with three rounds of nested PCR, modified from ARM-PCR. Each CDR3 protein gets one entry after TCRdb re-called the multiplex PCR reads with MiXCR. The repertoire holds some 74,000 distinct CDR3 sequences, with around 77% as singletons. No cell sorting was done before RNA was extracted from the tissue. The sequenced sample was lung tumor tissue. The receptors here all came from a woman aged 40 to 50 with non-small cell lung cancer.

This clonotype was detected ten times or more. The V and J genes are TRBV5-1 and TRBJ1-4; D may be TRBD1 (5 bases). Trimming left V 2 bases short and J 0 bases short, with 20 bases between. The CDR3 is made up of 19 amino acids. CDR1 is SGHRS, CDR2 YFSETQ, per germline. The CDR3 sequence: CASSFVPGGAGTTNEKLFF. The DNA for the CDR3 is TGCGCCAGCAGCTTTGTTCCCGGTGGGGCAGGGACAACTAATGAAAAACTGTTTTTT. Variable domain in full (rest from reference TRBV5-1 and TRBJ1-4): KAGVTQTPRYLIKTRGQQVTLSCSPISGHRSVSWYQQTPGQGLQFLFEYFSETQRNKGNFPGRFSGRQFSNSRSEMNVSTLELGDSALYLCASSFVPGGAGTTNEKLFFGSGTQLSVL.

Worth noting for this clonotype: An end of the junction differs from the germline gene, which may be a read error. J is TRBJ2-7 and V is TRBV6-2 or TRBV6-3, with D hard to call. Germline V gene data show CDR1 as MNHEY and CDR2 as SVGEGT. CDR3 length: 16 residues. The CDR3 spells CASSYSSWFISGEQYF. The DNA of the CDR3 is TGTGCCAGTAGTTACTCGTCATGGTTTATAAGTGGCGAGCAGTACTTC.

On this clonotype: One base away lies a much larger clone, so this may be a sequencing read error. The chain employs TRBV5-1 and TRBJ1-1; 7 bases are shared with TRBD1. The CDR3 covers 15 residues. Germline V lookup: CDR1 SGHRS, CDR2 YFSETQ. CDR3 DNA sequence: TGCGCCAACAGCTTAGATATCGACAGGGACGGTGAAGCTTTCTTT. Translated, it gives CANSLDIDRDGEAFF.

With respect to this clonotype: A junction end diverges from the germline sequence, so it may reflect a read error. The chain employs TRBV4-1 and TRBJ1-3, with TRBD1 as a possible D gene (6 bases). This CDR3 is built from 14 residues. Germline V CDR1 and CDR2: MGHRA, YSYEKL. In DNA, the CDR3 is TGCGCCAACAGCCAGGGGACTGTTGGAAACACCATATATTTT. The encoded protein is CANSQGTVGNTIYF.

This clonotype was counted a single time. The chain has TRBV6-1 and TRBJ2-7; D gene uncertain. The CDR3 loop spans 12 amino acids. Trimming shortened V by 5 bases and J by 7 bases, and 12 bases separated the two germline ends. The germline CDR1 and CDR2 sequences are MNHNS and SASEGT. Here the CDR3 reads CASSRNIWEQYF. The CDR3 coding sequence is TGTGCCAGCAGTCGTAATATATGGGAGCAGTACTTC.

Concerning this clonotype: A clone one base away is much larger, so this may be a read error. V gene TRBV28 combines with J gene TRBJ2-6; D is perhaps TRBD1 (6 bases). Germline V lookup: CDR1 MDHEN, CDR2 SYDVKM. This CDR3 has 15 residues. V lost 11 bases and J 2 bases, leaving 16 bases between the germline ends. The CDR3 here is CAATLTGTGANVLTF. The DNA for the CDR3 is TGTGCCGCTACACTAACAGGGACTGGGGCCAACGTCCTGACTTTC.

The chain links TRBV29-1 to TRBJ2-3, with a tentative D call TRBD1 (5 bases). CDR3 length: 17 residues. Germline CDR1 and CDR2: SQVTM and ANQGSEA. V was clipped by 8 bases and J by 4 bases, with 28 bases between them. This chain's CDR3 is CSPFGPGQAWSSDTQYF. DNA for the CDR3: TGCAGCCCATTTGGGCCAGGACAAGCGTGGTCCTCAGATACGCAGTATTTT.

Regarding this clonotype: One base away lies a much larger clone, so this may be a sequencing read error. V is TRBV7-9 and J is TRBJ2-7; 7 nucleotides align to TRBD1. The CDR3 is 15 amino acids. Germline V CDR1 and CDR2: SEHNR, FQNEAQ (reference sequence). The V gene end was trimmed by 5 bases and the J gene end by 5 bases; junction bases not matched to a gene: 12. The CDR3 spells CASSPVTGPRDEQYF. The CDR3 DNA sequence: TGTGCCAGCAGCCCAGTGACAGGGCCCAGGGACGAGCAGTACTTC.

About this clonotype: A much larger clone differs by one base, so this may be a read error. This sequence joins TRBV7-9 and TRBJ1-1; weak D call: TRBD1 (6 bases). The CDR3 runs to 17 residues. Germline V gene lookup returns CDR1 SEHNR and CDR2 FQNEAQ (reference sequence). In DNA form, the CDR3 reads TGTACCAGCAGCTTCCCAAAAGCGGGGGGCGCGGACACTGAAGCTTTCTTT. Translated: CTSSFPKAGGADTEAFF.

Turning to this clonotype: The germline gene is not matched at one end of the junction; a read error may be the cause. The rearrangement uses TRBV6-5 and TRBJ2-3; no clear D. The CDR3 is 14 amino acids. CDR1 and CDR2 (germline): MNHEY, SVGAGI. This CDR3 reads CASSYSSNTDMQCF. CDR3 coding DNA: TGTGCCAGCAGTTACTCGTCTAACACAGATATGCAGTGTTTT.

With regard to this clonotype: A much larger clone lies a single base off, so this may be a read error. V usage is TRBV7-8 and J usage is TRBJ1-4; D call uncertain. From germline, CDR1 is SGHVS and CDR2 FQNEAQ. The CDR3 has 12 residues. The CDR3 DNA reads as TGTACCAGCAGCTTCAATCGCGAAAAACTGTTTTTT. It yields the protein CTSSFNREKLFF.

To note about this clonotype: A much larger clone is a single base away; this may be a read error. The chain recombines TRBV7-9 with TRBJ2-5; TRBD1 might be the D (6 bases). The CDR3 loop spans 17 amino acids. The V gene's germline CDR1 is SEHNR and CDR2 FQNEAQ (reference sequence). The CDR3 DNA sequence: TGTGCCAACAGCTTAGGAATGGGGGCTACGTACCAAGAGACCCAGTACTTC. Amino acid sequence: CANSLGMGATYQETQYF.

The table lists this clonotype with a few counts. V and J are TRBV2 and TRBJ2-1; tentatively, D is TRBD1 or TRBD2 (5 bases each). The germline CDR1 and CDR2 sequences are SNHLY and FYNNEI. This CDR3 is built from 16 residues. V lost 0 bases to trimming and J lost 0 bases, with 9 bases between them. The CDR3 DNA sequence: TGTGCCAGCAGTGAAGCGAAGAGGGGCTCCTACAATGAGCAGTTCTTC. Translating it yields CASSEAKRGSYNEQFF.

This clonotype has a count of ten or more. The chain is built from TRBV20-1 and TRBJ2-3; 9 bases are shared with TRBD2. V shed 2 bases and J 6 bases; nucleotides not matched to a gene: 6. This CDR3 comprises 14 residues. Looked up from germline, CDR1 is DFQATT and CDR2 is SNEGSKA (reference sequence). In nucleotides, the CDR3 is TGCAGTGCTAGACTTTCCAGCGGGAGGGATACGCAGTATTTT. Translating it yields CSARLSSGRDTQYF.

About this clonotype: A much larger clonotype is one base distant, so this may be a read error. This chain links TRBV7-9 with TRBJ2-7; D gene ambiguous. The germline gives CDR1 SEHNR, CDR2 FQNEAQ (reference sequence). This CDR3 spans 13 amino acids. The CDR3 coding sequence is TGTGCCAGCAGATTAGCCGGGTATGACGAGCAGTACTTC. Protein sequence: CASRLAGYDEQYF.

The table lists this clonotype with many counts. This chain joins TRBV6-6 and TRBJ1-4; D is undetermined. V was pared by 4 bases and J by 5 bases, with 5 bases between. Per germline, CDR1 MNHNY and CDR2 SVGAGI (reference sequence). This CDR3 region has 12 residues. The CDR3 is CASSWRNEKLFF. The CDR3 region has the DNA TGTGCCAGCAGTTGGAGAAATGAAAAACTGTTTTTT.

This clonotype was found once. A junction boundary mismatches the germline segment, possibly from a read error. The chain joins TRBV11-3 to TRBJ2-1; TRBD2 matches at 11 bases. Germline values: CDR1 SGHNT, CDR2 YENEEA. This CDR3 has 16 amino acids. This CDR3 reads CPSSDPGLAANNEEFF. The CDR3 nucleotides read TGCCCCAGCAGCGATCCGGGACTAGCGGCCAACAATGAGGAGTTCTTC.

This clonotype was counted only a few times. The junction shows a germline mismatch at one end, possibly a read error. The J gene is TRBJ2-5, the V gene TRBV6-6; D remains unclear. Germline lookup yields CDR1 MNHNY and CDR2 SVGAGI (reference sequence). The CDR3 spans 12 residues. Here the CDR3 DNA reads TGTGCCAGCAGTGGTGTTCAAGAGTCCCAGTACTTC. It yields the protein CASSGVQESQYF.

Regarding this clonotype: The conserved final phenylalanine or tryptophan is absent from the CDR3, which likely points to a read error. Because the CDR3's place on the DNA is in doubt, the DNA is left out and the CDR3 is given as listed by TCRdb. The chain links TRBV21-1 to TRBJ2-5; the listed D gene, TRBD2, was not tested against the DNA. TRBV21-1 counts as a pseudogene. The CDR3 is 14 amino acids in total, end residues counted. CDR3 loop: CASSKSGVGKTQYL.

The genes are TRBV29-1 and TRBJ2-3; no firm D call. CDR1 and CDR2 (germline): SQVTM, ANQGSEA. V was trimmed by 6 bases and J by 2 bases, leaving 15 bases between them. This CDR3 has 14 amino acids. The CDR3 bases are TGCAGCGTGCCAGGCAGGCCCCTCACAGATACGCAGTATTTT. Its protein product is CSVPGRPLTDTQYF.

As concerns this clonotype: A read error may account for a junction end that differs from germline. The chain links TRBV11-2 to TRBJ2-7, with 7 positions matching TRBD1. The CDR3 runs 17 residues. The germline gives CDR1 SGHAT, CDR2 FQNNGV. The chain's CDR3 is CTSSLSSTGLGYYEQYF. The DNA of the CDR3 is TGTACCAGCAGCTTATCATCGACAGGGTTGGGTTACTACGAGCAGTACTTC.

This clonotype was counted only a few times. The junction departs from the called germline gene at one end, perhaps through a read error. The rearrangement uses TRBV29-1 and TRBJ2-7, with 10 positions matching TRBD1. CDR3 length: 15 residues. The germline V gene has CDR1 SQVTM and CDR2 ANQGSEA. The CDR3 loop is CSVESWDRGMYEQYF. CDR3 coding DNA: TGCAGTGTTGAAAGCTGGGACAGGGGCATGTACGAGCAGTACTTC.

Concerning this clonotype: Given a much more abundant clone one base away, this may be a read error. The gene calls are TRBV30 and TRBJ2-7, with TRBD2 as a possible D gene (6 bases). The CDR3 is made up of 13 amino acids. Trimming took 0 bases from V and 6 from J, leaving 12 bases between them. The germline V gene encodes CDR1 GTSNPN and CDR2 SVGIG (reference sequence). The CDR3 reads CAWSVAPGGEQYF. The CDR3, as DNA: TGTGCCTGGAGTGTAGCGCCCGGGGGCGAGCAGTACTTC.

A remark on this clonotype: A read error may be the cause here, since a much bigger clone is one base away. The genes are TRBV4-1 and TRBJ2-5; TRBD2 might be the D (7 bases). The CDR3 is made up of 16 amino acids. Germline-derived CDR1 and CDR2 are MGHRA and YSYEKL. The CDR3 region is CASSQALAGAGETKYF. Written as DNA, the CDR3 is TGCGCCAGCAGCCAAGCCCTTGCGGGGGCGGGAGAGACCAAGTACTTC.

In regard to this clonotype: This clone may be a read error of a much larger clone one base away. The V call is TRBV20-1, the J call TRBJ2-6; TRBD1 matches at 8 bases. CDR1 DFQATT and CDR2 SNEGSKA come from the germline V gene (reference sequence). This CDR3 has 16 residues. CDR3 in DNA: TGCAGTGCTAGGAGGCAGGGGGCGCCCGGGGCCAAGGTCCTGACTTTC. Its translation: CSARRQGAPGAKVLTF.

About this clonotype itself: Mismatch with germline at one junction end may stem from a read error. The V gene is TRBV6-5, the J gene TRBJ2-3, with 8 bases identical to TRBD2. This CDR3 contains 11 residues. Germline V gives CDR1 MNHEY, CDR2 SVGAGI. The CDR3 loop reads CTSSRGGTQYF. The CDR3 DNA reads TGTACCAGCAGTCGGGGGGGTACGCAGTATTTT.

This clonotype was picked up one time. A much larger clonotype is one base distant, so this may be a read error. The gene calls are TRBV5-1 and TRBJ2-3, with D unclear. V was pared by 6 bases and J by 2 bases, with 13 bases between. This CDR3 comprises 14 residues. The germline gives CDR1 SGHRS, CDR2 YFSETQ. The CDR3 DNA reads TGCGCCAGCAACTCGGAACCTTACACAGATACGCAGTATTTT. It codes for CASNSEPYTDTQYF.

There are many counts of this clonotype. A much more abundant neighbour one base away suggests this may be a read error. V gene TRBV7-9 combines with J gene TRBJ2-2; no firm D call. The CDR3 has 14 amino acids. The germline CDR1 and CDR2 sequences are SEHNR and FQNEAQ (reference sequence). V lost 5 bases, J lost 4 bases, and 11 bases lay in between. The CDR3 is CASSQTPSTGELFF. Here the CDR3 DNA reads TGTGCCAGCAGCCAGACTCCGAGCACCGGGGAGCTGTTTTTT.

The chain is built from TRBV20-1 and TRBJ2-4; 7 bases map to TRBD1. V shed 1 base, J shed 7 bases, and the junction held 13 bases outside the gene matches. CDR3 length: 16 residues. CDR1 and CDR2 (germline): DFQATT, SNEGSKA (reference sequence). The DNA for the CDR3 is TGCAGTGCTAGAGGCCCTACCCCCGGGACAGCGAACATTCAGTACTTC. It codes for CSARGPTPGTANIQYF.